This TCR beta chain was sequenced during a study of blood T cell repertoires in COVID-19. The overall study: Samples representing acute and convalescent COVID-19 were sourced from the United States, Italy and Spain. Nucleic acid was either cDNA or gDNA, and it came from T cells, B-cell-depleted T cells, or PBMCs.

Original processing notes: Amplified reference gene primers provided the basis for estimating nucleated cell counts. This table comes from immunoSEQ multiplex PCR, and its TCRdb copy is limited to in-frame clones, with some not included. V and J calls and clone size come straight from that table; D and trimming were deduced from the DNA. The data contain 120,000 to 150,000 clones, around nine tenths of them singletons. Looked up from germline, CDR1 is MNHEY and CDR2 is SVGEGT. CDR3 length equals 13 residues. Between the trimmed V and J ends, which lost 6 bases and 3 bases, there was a span of 12 bases.

What was sequenced was peripheral blood. This TCR came from a middle-aged man with active or convalescent COVID-19. The V call is TRBV6-2 or TRBV6-3, the J call TRBJ2-7; D might be TRBD1 (6 bases). The CDR3 is CASSHRTVYEQYF. CDR3 DNA: TGTGCCAGCAGCCATCGGACAGTCTACGAGCAGTACTTC.